The clone carrying this TCR beta chain was seen more than once but under ten times. Its matching antigen is unknown. A quantitative 5'-RACE method, one with molecular barcodes, was used to make TCR beta libraries. Using its own MiXCR run on the 5' RACE reads, TCRdb lists one record per CDR3 protein. The sample contains 750,000 to 850,000 distinct CDR3 sequences, approximately 12% of which appear only once. Germline values: CDR1 MNHNS, CDR2 SASEGT. Trimming at V came to 7 bases and at J to 4 bases, leaving 9 bases not matched to a gene. CDR3 length: 16 amino acids. This specimen comes from a study of CD8 T cells in ankylosing spondylitis. General study points: Clones linked to disease, bearing a CD8+ phenotype, were relatively rare in peripheral blood. Reportedly, disease-linked clones are significantly enriched in ankylosing spondylitis patients' matched synovial fluid. In ankylosing spondylitis blood, a motif of roughly eight highly homologous TCR beta variants appeared characteristic. Prior literature has documented some motif variants in synovial fluid and blood from reactive arthritis.

The material sequenced was blood, either unsorted or a sorted T cell fraction (not recorded which). V gene TRBV6-1 combines with J gene TRBJ2-1, with TRBD1 identical over 11 bases. This clonotype was sampled from a male donor with ankylosing spondylitis. CDR3 amino acids: CASKNLGQGAYNEQFF. The CDR3 DNA follows: TGTGCCAGCAAGAACCTCGGACAGGGGGCATACAATGAGCAGTTCTTC.